This T cell receptor beta chain was identified in a study of CXCR3-negative and CXCR3-positive naive CD8 T cells. General study findings and limits: Expression of CXCR3 was partially reduced after cryopreservation, and fresh PBMCs were used in most assays. TRB CDR3 properties indicated TCR strength, while surface CD5 was similar across naive subsets.

In the case of this clonotype: Its antigen remains unknown.

CDR1 is SGHVS and CDR2 is FQNEAQ in the germline V gene. The CDR3 is 14 amino acids. Each TRB cDNA library was prepared by 5' RACE (with UMI labels). TCRdb reprocessed the 5' RACE reads and stores each CDR3 protein as one record, lacking DNA. Its table records 48,000 or so distinct CDR3 sequences. The chain has TRBV7-8 and TRBJ2-1; TCRdb returns TRBD1, unconfirmable since there is no DNA. The receptor was isolated from a human donor in good health. Some clones in this sample may be carry-over from other donors' samples. The sample was memory CD8+ T cells from blood. The CDR3 here is CASSFTGKANEQFF.